This T cell receptor (beta chain) was found in a study of T cell responses to AZD1222 COVID-19 vaccine. The CDR3 totals 17 residues. Germline CDR1 SGHTA, CDR2 FQGNSA. V was clipped by 5 bases and J by 2 bases; unmatched bases: 7. To note about this clone: Its antigen is undetermined.

Study results and caveats: Spike-specific TCR repertoires showed rising breadth and depth after two AZD1222 doses. Spike regions recognized by vaccine-associated CD4 TCRs spanned the protein, led by 160-218 and 743-854. Per reports, nearly half of all spike-specific TCRs target regions that are unmutated in variants. At baseline, just a handful of AZD1222 recipients tested seropositive.

Assay: immunoSEQ multiplex PCR; the TCRdb copy retains only in-frame clones and omits some. The table includes 100,000 to 150,000 clones, 90% detected once. Sequencing used peripheral blood, obtained on day 0 of MenACWY control vaccination. The receptor was derived from an adult in good health. The chain couples TRBV7-2 to TRBJ2-2; 11 bases are a match to TRBD1. The CDR3 sequence: CASSPPGQGGNTGELFF. CDR3 nucleotides: TGTGCCAGCAGCCCGCCGGGACAGGGGGGAAACACCGGGGAGCTGTTTTTT.